In this sample, the clone carrying this TCR beta chain turned up many times. What it recognizes is unknown. The CDR3 has 16 amino acids. Trimming took 4 bases from V and 2 from J; bases not matched to a gene: 5. The germline gives CDR1 LGHDT, CDR2 YNNKEL (reference sequence). Authors of the study amplified TCR beta CDR3 regions from RNA transcripts. An initial round of RT-PCR targeting the TCR CDR3 relied on the HTBI primer set. MiXCR, run by TCRdb on the multiplex PCR reads, gives a single entry per CDR3 protein. Here the sample spans over 650,000 distinct CDR3 sequences, approximately 16% being singletons. These data belong to a study of T cells in Graves' hyperthyroidism and ophthalmopathy. Study results and caveats: The model predicted ophthalmopathy a median approximately 6 months before onset.

Sequencing was done on a sample of blood. This sequence originates from a young man with Graves' hyperthyroidism. The V and J genes are TRBV3-1 and TRBJ2-1, with 10 bases fitting TRBD2. CDR3 amino acids: CASSPEREGPYNEQFF. The CDR3 nucleotides are TGTGCCAGCAGCCCCGAGCGGGAGGGCCCCTACAATGAGCAGTTCTTC.